The rows below give T cell receptor beta chains drawn from one sample of a study of blood T cell repertoires in COVID-19. The table came from immunoSEQ multiplex PCR; TCRdb's copy has only in-frame clones and leaves some out. The sample records 200,000 to 300,000 clones, around 86% being singletons. The sequenced material came from peripheral blood. The receptors were gathered from a woman in her sixties or seventies with COVID-19, enrolled during active disease. Each CDR3 is given with its conserved first and last residue. D genes are given only for firm matches. The listing skips clone size in some rows; elsewhere it reads once, few, many or a size class.

v_call	clone_size	j_call	d_call	cdr3_nt	cdr3_aa
TRBV5-4	few	TRBJ1-5	TRBD1	TGTGCCAGCAGCAGACAGGGAGAGCGCAATCAGCCCCAGCATTTT	CASSRQGERNQPQHF
TRBV5-4	.	TRBJ2-3	TRBD2	TGTGCCAGCAGCCGGACTAGCGGGAGATGGGCAGATACGCAGTATTTT	CASSRTSGRWADTQYF
TRBV30	.	TRBJ1-2	.	TGTGCCTCTCTTCCGACGGGAACAGTCTATGGCTACACCTTC	CASLPTGTVYGYTF
TRBV6-5	once	TRBJ2-4	.	TGTGCCAGCGTCGCCACCAGGGGAGCCAAAAACATTCAGTACTTC	CASVATRGAKNIQYF
TRBV5-1	.	TRBJ1-1	TRBD1	TGCGCCAGCAGCCGAGGGACAGGGGTGGAGGGCACTGAAGCTTTCTTT	CASSRGTGVEGTEAFF
TRBV3-1/TRBV3-2	.	TRBJ1-1	TRBD1	TGTGCCAGCAGCCAAGTAGGACAGGGAAGCACTGAAGCTTTCTTT	CASSQVGQGSTEAFF
TRBV10-3	.	TRBJ1-1	TRBD1	TGTGCCCATGCACAGGGGGAGTTCTCTGAAGCTTTCTTT	CAHAQGEFSEAFF
TRBV15	few	TRBJ2-7	.	TGTGCCACCAGCAGAGATATAGGGGTGAACTACGAGGAGCAGTACTTC	CATSRDIGVNYEEQYF
TRBV7-8	.	TRBJ2-7	.	TGTGCCAGCAGCAAACACTCCTACGAGCAGTACTTC	CASSKHSYEQYF
TRBV5-1	.	TRBJ1-1	.	TGCGCCAGTTCTACAGGGTTGGGGACTGAAGCTTTCTTT	CASSTGLGTEAFF
TRBV19	.	TRBJ2-5	.	TGTGCCTCACGTAAGGTAGGGGTAGAGACCCAGTACTTC	CASRKVGVETQYF
TRBV5-1	once	TRBJ2-2	.	TGCGCCAGCAGCTTGGGACAGTACACCGGGGAGCTGTTTTTT	CASSLGQYTGELFF
TRBV6-2/TRBV6-3	few	TRBJ2-7	TRBD2	TGTGCCAGCAGCCCCGGAGCGGGAGCTGGGGAGCAGTACTTC	CASSPGAGAGEQYF
TRBV29-1	.	TRBJ2-1	TRBD2	TGCAGCGTTGACGAACGGGAGGGCCGGGGGCAGTTCTTC	CSVDEREGRGQFF
TRBV6-1	.	TRBJ1-5	.	TGTGCCAGCAGTGAAAGGGGCGCGGTCAATCAGCCCCAGCATTTT	CASSERGAVNQPQHF
TRBV30	.	TRBJ1-4	.	TGTGCCTGGAGGGGCTGGGGGCACGGAAAACTGTTTTTT	CAWRGWGHGKLFF
TRBV3-1/TRBV3-2	.	TRBJ1-1	.	TGTGCCAGCAGCCAAGGCAGGGCGACTGAAGCTTTCTTT	CASSQGRATEAFF
TRBV5-5	.	TRBJ2-1	.	TGTGCCAGCAGCTTAAACAGGGCCTCCTACAATGAGCAGTTCTTC	CASSLNRASYNEQFF
TRBV2	.	TRBJ1-4	.	TGTGCCAGCAGACCTATCCGGGGAATAGAAAAACTGTTTTTT	CASRPIRGIEKLFF
TRBV6-5	.	TRBJ2-7	TRBD2	TGTGCCAGCAGGGCGGGACTAGCGGGGGAGCAGTACTTC	CASRAGLAGEQYF
TRBV4-2	.	TRBJ2-1	TRBD2	TGTGCCAGCAGCCCCCTCTCACCCAGTCTAGCGGGAGCCTATGAGCAGTTCTTC	CASSPLSPSLAGAYEQFF
TRBV5-1	.	TRBJ2-1	TRBD1	TGCGCCAGCAGCCCGGGACAGTCCTACAATGAGCAGTTCTTC	CASSPGQSYNEQFF
TRBV30	.	TRBJ1-1	TRBD1	TGTGCCTGGAGCCGGGACAGGGGGACTGAAGCTTTCTTT	CAWSRDRGTEAFF
TRBV30	.	TRBJ2-3	.	TGTGCTCTAACCACAGGTTGGGGTGGGACAGATACGCAGTATTTT	CALTTGWGGTDTQYF
TRBV7-2	.	TRBJ2-3	.	TGTGCCAGCAGCCTCCAGCGGAACGCAGATACGCAGTATTTT	CASSLQRNADTQYF
TRBV9	.	TRBJ2-5	.	TGTGCCAGCAGCGTGGACCGGGGGGAGACCCAGTACTTC	CASSVDRGETQYF
TRBV6-5	once	TRBJ2-5	TRBD1	TGTGCCAGCAGTTACAGGGGGCGGGAGACCCAGTACTTC	CASSYRGRETQYF
TRBV2	.	TRBJ2-1	TRBD2	TGTGCCAGCGAATTCCGGACTAGGGTGGATGAGCAGTTCTTC	CASEFRTRVDEQFF
TRBV5-6	.	TRBJ1-2	TRBD1	TGTGCCAGCAGCGGTTCAGGACAGGGACGGGATGGCTACACCTTC	CASSGSGQGRDGYTF
TRBV18	medium-sized	TRBJ1-5	TRBD1	TGTGCCAGCTCACACGCCGGGACAGGGAAGGGCCAGCCCCAGCATTTT	CASSHAGTGKGQPQHF
TRBV19	once	TRBJ2-2	TRBD1	TGTGCCAGTAGACACCAGGACAGGGCGGCCACCGGGGAGCTGTTTTTT	CASRHQDRAATGELFF
TRBV20-1	.	TRBJ2-3	TRBD2	TGCAGTGCTAGTGGCCTAGCGGGAGGGTCCACAGATACGCAGTATTTT	CSASGLAGGSTDTQYF
TRBV5-1	.	TRBJ1-2	TRBD1	TGCGCCAGCAGCTCGCCGGGACAGGGCGCCTCTAACTATGGCTACACCTTC	CASSSPGQGASNYGYTF
TRBV30	.	TRBJ1-5	TRBD1	TGTGCCTGGAGTGGGGGACAGGGAGGCCAGCCCCAGCATTTT	CAWSGGQGGQPQHF
TRBV27	.	TRBJ2-3	TRBD2	TGTGCCAGCAGCCTGGGACTAGCGGGAGGGTGGGGAGCCACAGATACGCAGTATTTT	CASSLGLAGGWGATDTQYF
TRBV7-8	.	TRBJ1-1	.	TGTGCCAGCAGCTTAGGAGGTCTCACTGAAGCTTTCTTT	CASSLGGLTEAFF
TRBV30	.	TRBJ1-1	TRBD1	TGTGCCTGGCGACAGGGGAACACTGAAGCTTTCTTT	CAWRQGNTEAFF
TRBV19	.	TRBJ1-5	TRBD1	TGTGCCAGTACCACCCGGGACAGTAGCAATCAGCCCCAGCATTTT	CASTTRDSSNQPQHF
TRBV27	.	TRBJ2-1	TRBD2	TGTGCCAGCATGGACCGAGTTACCGGGACTAGCGGTCAAACCTCCTACAATGAGCAGTTCTTC	CASMDRVTGTSGQTSYNEQFF
TRBV30	.	TRBJ2-7	.	TGTGCCTGGAGTAACAAACCCGGGGTTTCCTACGAGCAGTACTTC	CAWSNKPGVSYEQYF
TRBV3-1/TRBV3-2	.	TRBJ2-1	.	TGTGCCAGCAGCCAAGGACTAGTGGGGTACAATGAGCAGTTCTTC	CASSQGLVGYNEQFF
TRBV1	.	TRBJ2-7	.	TGCACCAGCAGCCCCGTTGATTCCACCAGCGATTTTTACGAGCAGTACTTC	CTSSPVDSTSDFYEQYF
TRBV7-9	.	TRBJ2-3	TRBD2	TGTGCCAGCAGTGAACTAGCGGTTAGCACAGATACGCAGTATTTT	CASSELAVSTDTQYF
TRBV5-4	.	TRBJ2-5	TRBD1	TGTGCCAGCAGCGTCAGGGGGCTTGAGACCCAGTACTTC	CASSVRGLETQYF
TRBV7-2	.	TRBJ2-5	.	TGTGCCAGCAGCTTCGTTCAGGGAAGGGAGACCCAGTACTTC	CASSFVQGRETQYF
TRBV7-8	.	TRBJ1-2	.	TGTGCCAGCAGCTTAGGAGGGTATGGCTACACCTTC	CASSLGGYGYTF
TRBV7-8	.	TRBJ2-7	TRBD2	TGTGCCAGCAGCTTAGCGGCGGGAGGTCCCTACGAGCAGTACTTC	CASSLAAGGPYEQYF
TRBV7-2	.	TRBJ1-5	.	TGTGCCAGCAGCTTAGACGGGGTTGGCAATCAGCCCCAGCATTTT	CASSLDGVGNQPQHF
TRBV7-3	.	TRBJ2-5	.	TGTGCCAGCAGCTTAACCGGGGAAGGGACCCAGTACTTC	CASSLTGEGTQYF
TRBV5-1	.	TRBJ2-2	.	TGCGCCAGCAGCTTGGATAGTCGGGGCACCGGGGAGCTGTTTTTT	CASSLDSRGTGELFF
TRBV14	.	TRBJ2-2	TRBD2	TGTGCCAGCAGCCAAGTTGCGGGAGGTTCCGGGGAGCTGTTTTTT	CASSQVAGGSGELFF
TRBV6-6	.	TRBJ1-5	.	TGTGCCAGCAGCCACCGGGGGGGTCAGCCCCAGCATTTT	CASSHRGGQPQHF
TRBV19	.	TRBJ2-5	.	TGTGCCAGTAACCTGGGGCACGCCGGGGAGACCCAGTACTTC	CASNLGHAGETQYF